Listed below are T cell receptor beta chains from one sample, sequenced in a study of shared clonotypes between healthy human individuals. Assay: immunoSEQ multiplex PCR; the TCRdb copy retains only in-frame clones and omits some. The sample lists hundreds of thousands of clones, approximately 95% occurring once. The sequenced sample consisted of naive CD8+ T cells sorted from blood. These receptors were collected from a woman in her 30s in good health. The CDR3 runs from the conserved cysteine through the conserved F or W. The D gene is left open where the match is weak.

j_call v_call d_call cdr3_nt cdr3_aa
TRBJ2-7 TRBV14 TRBD1 TGTGCCAGCAGCCAAAGAAGAGGGACAGGGGGATTCTACGAGCAGTACTTC CASSQRRGTGGFYEQYF
TRBJ2-3 TRBV29-1 TRBD1 TGCAGCGTTCCCTGGACAGGGGCAGATACGCAGTATTTT CSVPWTGADTQYF
TRBJ2-7 TRBV29-1 TRBD1 TGCAGCGTTGAGGCGAAGGGACAGGGTTACGAGCAGTACTTC CSVEAKGQGYEQYF
TRBJ2-2 TRBV4-1 - TGCGCCAGCAGCCAAGTTACAGGGAACACCGGGGAGCTGTTTTTT CASSQVTGNTGELFF
TRBJ1-3 TRBV13 - TGTGCCAGCAGCCAGGCCCCCACGGGTGGAAACACCATATATTTT CASSQAPTGGNTIYF
TRBJ2-5 TRBV27 TRBD1 TGTGCCAGCAGTCAAACGACAGGGTCCCAAGAGACCCAGTACTTC CASSQTTGSQETQYF
TRBJ1-4 TRBV28 - TGTGCCAGCAGTTTGTGGGGAAGGGCTAATGAAAAACTGTTTTTT CASSLWGRANEKLFF
TRBJ2-3 TRBV27 - TGTGCCAGCAGTTCATGGGATACGCAGTATTTT CASSSWDTQYF
TRBJ1-4 TRBV15 TRBD1 TGTGCCACCAGCAGCCGGACAGGGGGTGAAAAACTGTTTTTT CATSSRTGGEKLFF
TRBJ1-1 TRBV11-2 - TGTGCCAGCAGCCCCTCATATAATGAAGCTTTCTTT CASSPSYNEAFF
TRBJ2-3 TRBV27 - TGTGCCAGCAGCCCCCTTGACCGGGGACCGGATACGCAGTATTTT CASSPLDRGPDTQYF
TRBJ1-4 TRBV5-4 TRBD1 TGTGCCAGCGGGGGACAGGGGGCGAATGAAAAACTGTTTTTT CASGGQGANEKLFF
TRBJ2-1 TRBV15 TRBD2 TGTGCCACCAAAGAGCGGGAGGGAAACAATGAGCAGTTCTTC CATKEREGNNEQFF